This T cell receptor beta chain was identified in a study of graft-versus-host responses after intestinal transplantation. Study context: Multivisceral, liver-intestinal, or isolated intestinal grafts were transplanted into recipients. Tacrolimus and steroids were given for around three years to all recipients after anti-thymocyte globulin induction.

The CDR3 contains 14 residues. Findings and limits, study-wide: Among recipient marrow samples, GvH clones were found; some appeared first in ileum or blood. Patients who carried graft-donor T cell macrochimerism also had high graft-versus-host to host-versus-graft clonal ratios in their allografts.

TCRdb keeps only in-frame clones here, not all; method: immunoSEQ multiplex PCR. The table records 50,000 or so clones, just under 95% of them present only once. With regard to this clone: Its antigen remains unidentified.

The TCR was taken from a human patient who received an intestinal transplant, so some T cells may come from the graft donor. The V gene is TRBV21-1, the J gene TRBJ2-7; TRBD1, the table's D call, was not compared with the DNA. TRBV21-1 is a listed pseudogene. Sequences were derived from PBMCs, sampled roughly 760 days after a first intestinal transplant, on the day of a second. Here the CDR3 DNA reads TGTGCCAGCAGCAAAGGGGGACAGTCCTACGAGCAGTACTTC. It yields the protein CASSKGGQSYEQYF.